This T cell receptor (beta chain) emerged from a study of CD8 T cells in Susac syndrome. Study at large: The Susac syndrome patients that were sequenced included about 6 with active disease and 8 or 9 in remission. Patients with Susac syndrome were therapy-naive, on corticosteroids, or on intravenous immunoglobulin alone at the time that blood was drawn.

General study findings and limits: In total CD8+ repertoires, roughly 15 Susac-specific public clones were found, and four or five in CD8+ TEMRA repertoires.

With random hexamers, reverse transcription was performed on about 0.5 to 1 ug of RNA. Each CDR3 protein is one row after TCRdb ran MiXCR on the immunoSEQ multiplex PCR reads. Here the sample spans 120,000 or so distinct CDR3 sequences, over 85% being singletons. The germline gives CDR1 SGHDT, CDR2 YYEEEE. Between the trimmed V and J ends, which lost 1 base and 10 bases, there was a span of 18 bases. This CDR3 has 16 residues. This clonotype came up once. Its specificity is unknown. This chain uses TRBV5-6 with TRBJ1-6, with D tentatively TRBD1 (6 bases). The specimen sequenced was CD8+ T cells from PBMCs. The receptor's source is a human donor with Susac syndrome. CDR3 region: CASSLFIRGTGSPLHF. The CDR3 nucleotides read TGTGCCAGCAGCTTGTTTATTAGGGGTACAGGGTCACCCCTCCACTTT.